The text below deals with one T cell receptor beta chain. The data were obtained in a study of CD8+ T cells in alopecia areata. Germline CDR1 and CDR2: MNHEY and SMNVEV (reference sequence). CDR3 size: 14 residues. Trimming cost V 5 bases and J 2 bases, with 12 bases left between them. TCR sequencing used cDNA made by reverse transcription of extracted RNA. Measured with immunoSEQ multiplex PCR; TCRdb has only the in-frame clones, and not every one. Among 160,000 or so clones listed, about two thirds were seen once. Described treatment: oral pan-JAK inhibitor, 5-10 mg twice daily. As part of sample collection, lesional scalp punch biopsies and peripheral blood were taken from alopecia areata patients.

The chain uses TRBV27 and TRBJ2-5; D gene unclear. Sequencing was performed on CD4+ T cells sorted from blood, taken at week 4, from a patient treated with tofacitinib. The sequence was obtained from a human donor with alopecia areata. In DNA, the CDR3 is TGTGCCAGCAGTCCCCGGCGCCTTCAAGAGACCCAGTACTTC. Translating it yields CASSPRRLQETQYF.